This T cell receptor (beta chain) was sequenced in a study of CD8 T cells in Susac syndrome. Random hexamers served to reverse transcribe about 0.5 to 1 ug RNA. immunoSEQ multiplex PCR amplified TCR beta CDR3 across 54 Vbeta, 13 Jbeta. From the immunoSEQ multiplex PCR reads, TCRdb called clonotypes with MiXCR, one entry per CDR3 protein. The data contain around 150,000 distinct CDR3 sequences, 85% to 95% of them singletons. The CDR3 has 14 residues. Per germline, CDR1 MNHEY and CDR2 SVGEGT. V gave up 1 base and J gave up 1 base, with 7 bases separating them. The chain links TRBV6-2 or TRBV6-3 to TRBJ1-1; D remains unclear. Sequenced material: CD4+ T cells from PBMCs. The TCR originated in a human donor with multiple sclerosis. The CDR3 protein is CASSYYEQNTEAFF. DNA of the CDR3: TGTGCCAGCAGTTACTACGAGCAGAACACTGAAGCTTTCTTT.